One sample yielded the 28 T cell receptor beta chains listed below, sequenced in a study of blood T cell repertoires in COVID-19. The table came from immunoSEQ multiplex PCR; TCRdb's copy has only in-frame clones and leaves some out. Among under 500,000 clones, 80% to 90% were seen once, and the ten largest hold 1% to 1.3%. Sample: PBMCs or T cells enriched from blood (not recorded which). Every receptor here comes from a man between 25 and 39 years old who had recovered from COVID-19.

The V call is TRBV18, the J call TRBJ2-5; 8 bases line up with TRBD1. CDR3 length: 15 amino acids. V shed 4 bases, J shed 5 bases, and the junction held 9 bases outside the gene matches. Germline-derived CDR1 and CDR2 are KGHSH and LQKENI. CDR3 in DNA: TGTGCCAGCTCACTCCGACAGGGGTTGTGGGAGACCCAGTACTTC. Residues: CASSLRQGLWETQYF.

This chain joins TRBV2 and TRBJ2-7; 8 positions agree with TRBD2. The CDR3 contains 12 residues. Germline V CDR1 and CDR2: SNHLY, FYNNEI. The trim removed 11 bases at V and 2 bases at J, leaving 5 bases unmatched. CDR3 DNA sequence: TGTGCCGCTAGCGGGCCGACCTACGAGCAGTACTTC. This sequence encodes CAASGPTYEQYF.

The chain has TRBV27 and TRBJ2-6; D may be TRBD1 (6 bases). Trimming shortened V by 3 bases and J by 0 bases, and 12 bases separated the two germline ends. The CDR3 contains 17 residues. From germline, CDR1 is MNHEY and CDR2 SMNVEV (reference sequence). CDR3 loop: CASSFLTGSSGANVLTF. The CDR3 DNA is TGTGCCAGCAGTTTCCTGACAGGAAGCTCTGGGGCCAACGTCCTGACTTTC.

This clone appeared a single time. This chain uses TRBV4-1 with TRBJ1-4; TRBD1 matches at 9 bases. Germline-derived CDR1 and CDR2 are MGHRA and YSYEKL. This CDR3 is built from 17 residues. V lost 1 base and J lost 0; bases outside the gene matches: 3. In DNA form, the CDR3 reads TGCGCCAGCAGCCAAGTGGGACAGGGCGCAACTAATGAAAAACTGTTTTTT. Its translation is CASSQVGQGATNEKLFF.

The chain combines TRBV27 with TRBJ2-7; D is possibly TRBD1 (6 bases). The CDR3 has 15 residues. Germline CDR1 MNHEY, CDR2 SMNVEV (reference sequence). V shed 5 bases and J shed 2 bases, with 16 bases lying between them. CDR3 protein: CASSPTPGQAYEQYF. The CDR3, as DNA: TGTGCCAGCAGTCCTACCCCGGGACAAGCCTACGAGCAGTACTTC.

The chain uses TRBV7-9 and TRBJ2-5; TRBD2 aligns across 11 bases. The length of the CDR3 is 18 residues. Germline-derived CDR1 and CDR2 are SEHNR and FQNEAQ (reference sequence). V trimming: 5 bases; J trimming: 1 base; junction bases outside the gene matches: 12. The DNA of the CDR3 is TGTGCCAGCAGCCCAGGACTAGCGGGCGCGGGGGTCCAAGAGACCCAGTACTTC. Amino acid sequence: CASSPGLAGAGVQETQYF.

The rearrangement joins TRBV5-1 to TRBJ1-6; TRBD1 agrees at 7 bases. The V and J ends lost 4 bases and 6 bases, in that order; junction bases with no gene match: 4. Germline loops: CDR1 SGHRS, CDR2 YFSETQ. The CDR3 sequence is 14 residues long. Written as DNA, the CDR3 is TGCGCCAGCAGCCAAGGGGGCCTTAATTCACCCCTCCACTTT. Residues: CASSQGGLNSPLHF.

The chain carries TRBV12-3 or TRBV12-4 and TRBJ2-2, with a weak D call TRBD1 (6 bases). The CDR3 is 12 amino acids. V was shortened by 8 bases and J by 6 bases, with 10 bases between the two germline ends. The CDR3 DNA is TGTGCCAGCGAACAGGGCGCCGGGGAGCTGTTTTTT. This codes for CASEQGAGELFF.

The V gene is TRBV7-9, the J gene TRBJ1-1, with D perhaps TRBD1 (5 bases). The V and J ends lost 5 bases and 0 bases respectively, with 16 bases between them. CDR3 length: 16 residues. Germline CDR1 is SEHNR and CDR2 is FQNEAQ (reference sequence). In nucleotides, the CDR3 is TGTGCCAGCAGCCCCCTGGGGCCGAGAATGAACACTGAAGCTTTCTTT. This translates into CASSPLGPRMNTEAFF.

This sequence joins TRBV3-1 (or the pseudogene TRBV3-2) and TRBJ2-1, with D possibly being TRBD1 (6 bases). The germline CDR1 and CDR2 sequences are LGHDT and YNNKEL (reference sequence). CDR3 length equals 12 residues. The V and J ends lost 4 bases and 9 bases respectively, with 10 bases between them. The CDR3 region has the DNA TGTGCCAGCAGCCGGACAGTGTTTGAGCAGTTCTTC. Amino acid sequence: CASSRTVFEQFF.

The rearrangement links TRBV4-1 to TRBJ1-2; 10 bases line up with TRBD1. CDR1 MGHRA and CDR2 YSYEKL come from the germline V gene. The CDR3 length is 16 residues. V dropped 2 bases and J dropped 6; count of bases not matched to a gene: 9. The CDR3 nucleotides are TGCGCCAGCAGCCAACCCCGGACAGGGGGGAGGGATGGCTACACCTTC. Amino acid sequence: CASSQPRTGGRDGYTF.

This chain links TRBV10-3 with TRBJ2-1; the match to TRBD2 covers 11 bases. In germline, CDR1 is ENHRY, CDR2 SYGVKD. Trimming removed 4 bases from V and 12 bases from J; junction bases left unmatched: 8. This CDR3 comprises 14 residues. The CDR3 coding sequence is TGTGCCATCAGTGTAGCGGGAGGGCCTTCCGGGCAGTTCTTC. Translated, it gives CAISVAGGPSGQFF.

The chain's CDR3 is CASSPRTAQETQYF. CDR3 DNA sequence: TGTGCCAGCAGCCCCCGGACAGCACAAGAGACCCAGTACTTC. The genes are TRBV11-2 and TRBJ2-5, with TRBD1 as a possible D gene (6 bases). The CDR3 loop spans 14 amino acids. The V and J ends lost 5 bases and 2 bases respectively, with 12 bases between them. CDR1 SGHAT and CDR2 FQNNGV come from the germline V gene. Full variable domain (remainder filled in from reference TRBV11-2 and TRBJ2-5): EAGVAQSPRYKIIEKRQSVAFWCNPISGHATLYWYQQILGQGPKLLIQFQNNGVVDDSQLPKDRFSAERLKGVDSTLKIQPAKLEDSAVYLCASSPRTAQETQYFGPGTRLLVL.

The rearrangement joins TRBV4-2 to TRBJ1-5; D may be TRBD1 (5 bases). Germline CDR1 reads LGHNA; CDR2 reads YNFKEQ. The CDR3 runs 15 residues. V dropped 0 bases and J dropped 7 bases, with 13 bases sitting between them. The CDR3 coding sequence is TGTGCCAGCAGCCAAGATGGGGGGGAAGTCCAGCCCCAGCATTTT. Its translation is CASSQDGGEVQPQHF.

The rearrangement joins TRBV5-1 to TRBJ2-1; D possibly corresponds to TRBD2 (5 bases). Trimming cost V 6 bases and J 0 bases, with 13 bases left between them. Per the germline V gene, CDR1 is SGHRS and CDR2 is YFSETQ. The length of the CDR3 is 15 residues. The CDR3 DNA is TGCGCCAGCAACGGGGTGGGGAGCTCCTACAATGAGCAGTTCTTC. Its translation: CASNGVGSSYNEQFF.

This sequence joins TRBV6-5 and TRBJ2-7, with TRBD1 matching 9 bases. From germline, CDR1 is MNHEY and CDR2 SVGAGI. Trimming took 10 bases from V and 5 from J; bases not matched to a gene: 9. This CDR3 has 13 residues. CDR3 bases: TGTGCCATCCTCCGGGACAGGGACAACGAGCAGTACTTC. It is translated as CAILRDRDNEQYF.

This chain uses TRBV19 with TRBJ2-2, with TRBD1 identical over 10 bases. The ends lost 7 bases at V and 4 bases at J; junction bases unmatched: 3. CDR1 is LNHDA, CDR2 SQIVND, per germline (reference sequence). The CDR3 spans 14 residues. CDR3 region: CASTGQGSTGELFF. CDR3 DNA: TGTGCCAGTACGGGACAGGGGTCCACCGGGGAGCTGTTTTTT. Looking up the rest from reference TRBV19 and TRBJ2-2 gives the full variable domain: DGGITQSPKYLFRKEGQNVTLSCEQNLNHDAMYWYRQDPGQGLRLIYYSQIVNDFQKGDIAEGYSVSREKKESFPLTVTSAQKNPTAFYLCASTGQGSTGELFFGEGSRLTVL.

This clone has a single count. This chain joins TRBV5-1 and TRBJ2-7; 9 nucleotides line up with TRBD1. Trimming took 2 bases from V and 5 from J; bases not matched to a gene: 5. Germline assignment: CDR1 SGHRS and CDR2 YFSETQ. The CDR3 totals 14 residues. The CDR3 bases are TGCGCCAGCAGCTTAGGGACAGGGAGCAACGAGCAGTACTTC. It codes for CASSLGTGSNEQYF.

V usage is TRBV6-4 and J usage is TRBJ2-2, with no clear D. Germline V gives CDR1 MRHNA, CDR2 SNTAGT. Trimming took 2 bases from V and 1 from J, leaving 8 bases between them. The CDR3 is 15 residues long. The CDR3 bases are TGTGCCAGCAGTGACGGTCCAGGGAACACCGGGGAGCTGTTTTTT. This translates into CASSDGPGNTGELFF.

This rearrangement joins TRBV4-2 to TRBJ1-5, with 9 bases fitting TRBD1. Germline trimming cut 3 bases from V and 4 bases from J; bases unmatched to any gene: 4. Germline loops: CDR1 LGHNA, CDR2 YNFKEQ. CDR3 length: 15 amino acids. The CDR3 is CASSQGTGLNQPQHF. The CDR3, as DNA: TGTGCCAGCAGCCAGGGGACAGGGTTGAATCAGCCCCAGCATTTT.

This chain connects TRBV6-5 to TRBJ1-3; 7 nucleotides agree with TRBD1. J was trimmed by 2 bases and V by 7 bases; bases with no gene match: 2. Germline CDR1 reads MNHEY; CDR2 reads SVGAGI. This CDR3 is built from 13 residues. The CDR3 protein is CASTTGAGNTIYF. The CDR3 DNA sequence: TGTGCCAGCACTACAGGGGCTGGAAACACCATATATTTT.

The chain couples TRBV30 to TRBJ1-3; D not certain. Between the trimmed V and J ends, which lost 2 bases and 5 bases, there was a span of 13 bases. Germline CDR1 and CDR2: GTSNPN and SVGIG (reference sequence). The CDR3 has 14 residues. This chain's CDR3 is CAWSFRDGRNTIYF. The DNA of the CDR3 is TGTGCCTGGAGTTTCCGAGACGGGAGAAACACCATATATTTT.

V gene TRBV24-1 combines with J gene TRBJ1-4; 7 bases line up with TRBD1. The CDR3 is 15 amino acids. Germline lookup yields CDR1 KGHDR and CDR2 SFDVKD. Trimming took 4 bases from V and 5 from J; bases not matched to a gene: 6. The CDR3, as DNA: TGTGCCACCAGTGACACCTCAGGGGGAAATGAAAAACTGTTTTTT. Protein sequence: CATSDTSGGNEKLFF.

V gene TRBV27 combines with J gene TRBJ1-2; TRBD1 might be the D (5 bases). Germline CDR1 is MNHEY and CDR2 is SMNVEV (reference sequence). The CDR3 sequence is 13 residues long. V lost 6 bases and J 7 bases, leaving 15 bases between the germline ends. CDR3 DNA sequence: TGTGCCAGCAGGTCGGGAGGGGCTTTTGGCTACACCTTC. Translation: CASRSGGAFGYTF.

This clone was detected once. CDR3 protein: CASSRTGGFMNTEAFF. CDR3 nucleotide sequence: TGTGCCAGCAGTCGGACAGGGGGCTTTATGAACACTGAAGCTTTCTTT. This rearrangement joins TRBV3-1 (or the pseudogene TRBV3-2) to TRBJ1-1, with 11 bases that match TRBD1. CDR1 and CDR2 (germline): LGHDT, YNNKEL (reference sequence). The V segment lost 6 bases and the J segment 0 bases; nucleotides outside the gene matches: 6. The CDR3 loop spans 16 amino acids.

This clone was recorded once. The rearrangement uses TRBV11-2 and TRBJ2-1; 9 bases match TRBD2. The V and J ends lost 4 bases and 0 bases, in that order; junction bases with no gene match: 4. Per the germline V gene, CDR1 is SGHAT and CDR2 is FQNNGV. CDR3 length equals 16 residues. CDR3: CASSSISGSSYNEQFF. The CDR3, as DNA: TGTGCCAGCAGCTCAATTAGCGGGAGCTCCTACAATGAGCAGTTCTTC.

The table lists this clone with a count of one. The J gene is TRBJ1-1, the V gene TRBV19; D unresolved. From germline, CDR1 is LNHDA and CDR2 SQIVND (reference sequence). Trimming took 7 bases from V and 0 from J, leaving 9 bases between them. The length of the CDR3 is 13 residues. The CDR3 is CASTTGMNTEAFF. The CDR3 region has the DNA TGTGCCAGTACGACGGGAATGAACACTGAAGCTTTCTTT.

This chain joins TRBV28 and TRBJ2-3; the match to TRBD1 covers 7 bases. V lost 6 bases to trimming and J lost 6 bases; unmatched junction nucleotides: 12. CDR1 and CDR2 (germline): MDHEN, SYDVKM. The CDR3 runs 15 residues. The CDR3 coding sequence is TGTGCCAGCAGCTATACGGGACAGAGTTCGGATACGCAGTATTTT. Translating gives CASSYTGQSSDTQYF.